These 23 T cell receptor beta chains came from one sample sequenced in a study of blood T cell repertoires in COVID-19. Libraries were prepared by immunoSEQ multiplex PCR; TCRdb keeps only in-frame clonotypes and omits some of them. The sample holds about 15,000 clones, roughly 88% seen once. The material sequenced was peripheral blood. All receptors derive from a woman between 45 and 65 years old with active or convalescent COVID-19.

The sample holds one count of this clone. V usage is TRBV19 and J usage is TRBJ2-1; TRBD2 agrees at 7 bases. CDR1 is LNHDA and CDR2 is SQIVND in the germline V gene (reference sequence). Losses at the gene ends were 6 bases for V and 16 bases for J; bases not matched to a gene: 18. CDR3 size: 14 residues. This chain's CDR3 is CASSPARENPVYFF. DNA of the CDR3: TGTGCCAGTAGCCCGGCGCGGGAGAATCCCGTTTACTTCTTC.

This chain uses TRBV10-3 with TRBJ2-1; D is uncertain. Between the trimmed V and J ends, which lost 4 bases and 8 bases, there was a span of 15 bases. Germline CDR1 ENHRY, CDR2 SYGVKD. There are 14 residues in the CDR3. The CDR3 sequence: CAISGVTDGDEQFF. The CDR3 DNA is TGTGCCATCAGTGGGGTGACTGATGGCGATGAGCAGTTCTTC.

This clone was observed a handful of times. The chain employs TRBV7-2 and TRBJ2-2; D not resolved. The V end lost 7 bases, the J end lost 5 bases, and 17 bases lay between the germline ends. CDR1 and CDR2 from the germline V gene are SGHTA and FQGNSA. CDR3 length: 15 residues. The CDR3 sequence is CASTQSIAATGELFF. The CDR3 nucleotides are TGTGCCAGCACACAATCCATCGCGGCGACCGGGGAGCTGTTTTTT.

The chain is built from TRBV18 and TRBJ1-5; maybe TRBD1 (6 bases). From germline, CDR1 is KGHSH and CDR2 LQKENI. V shed 3 bases and J shed 8 bases, with 20 bases lying between them. The CDR3 loop spans 16 amino acids. The CDR3 loop reads CASSPTGNTWLEPQHF. The CDR3 bases are TGTGCCAGCTCACCTACAGGGAACACGTGGTTAGAGCCCCAGCATTTT.

This chain connects TRBV2 to TRBJ2-3; TRBD1 matches 7 bases. CDR3 length: 15 residues. Germline V gene lookup returns CDR1 SNHLY and CDR2 FYNNEI. Trimming removed 7 bases from V and 3 bases from J; junction bases left unmatched: 10. The CDR3 DNA is TGTGCCAGCAAACCCGACAGGGCTGGAACAGATACGCAGTATTTT. As protein: CASKPDRAGTDTQYF.

The rearrangement uses TRBV9 and TRBJ1-1; no clear D gene. V was cut by 4 bases and J by 4 bases, with 20 bases left in between. The length of the CDR3 is 16 residues. From germline, CDR1 is SGDLS and CDR2 YYNGEE. The CDR3 coding sequence is TGTGCCAGCAGCCGACGACCCTTGATGGGCGCCACTGAAGCTTTCTTT. It translates to CASSRRPLMGATEAFF. The whole variable domain, filled in from reference TRBV9 and TRBJ1-1, reads DSGVTQTPKHLITATGQRVTLRCSPRSGDLSVYWYQQSLDQGLQFLIQYYNGEERAKGNILERFSAQQFPDLHSELNLSSLELGDSALYFCASSRRPLMGATEAFFGQGTRLTVV.

This clone was observed a single time. The chain combines TRBV12-1 with TRBJ2-3; the table's D call of TRBD2 was not tested on the DNA. TRBV12-1 is a pseudogene segment. This CDR3 region has 22 residues. CDR3 DNA: TGTGCCAGCAGCCCTTTGGGGGGACTAGCGGGAGTGGAGGCACTAGGCACAGATACGCAGTATTTT. Translation gives CASSPLGGLAGVEALGTDTQYF.

CDR3 sequence reads: CASSSRPGQGPYSGNTIYF. The CDR3 DNA reads as TGTGCCAGCAGCTCACGACCGGGACAGGGCCCCTACTCTGGAAACACCATATATTTT. This rearrangement joins TRBV7-9 to TRBJ1-3; 9 bases align to TRBD1. With V trimmed by 4 bases and J by 0 bases, 13 bases remained unmatched. This CDR3 is built from 19 residues. Germline CDR1 is SEHNR and CDR2 is FQNEAQ (reference sequence).

The chain uses TRBV18 and TRBJ2-7; a possible D gene is TRBD1 (6 bases). This CDR3 comprises 14 residues. The V gene lost 1 base and the J gene lost 5 bases, with 12 bases spanning the gap. Germline V gene sequence: CDR1 KGHSH, CDR2 LQKENI. CDR3 nucleotide sequence: TGTGCCAGCTCACCACAGCCAGGGGTCCACGAGCAGTACTTC. This translates into CASSPQPGVHEQYF. Based on the CDR3 plus reference TRBV18 and TRBJ2-7, the full variable domain is NAGVMQNPRHLVRRRGQEARLRCSPMKGHSHVYWYRQLPEEGLKFMVYLQKENIIDESGMPKERFSAEFPKEGPSILRIQQVVRGDSAAYFCASSPQPGVHEQYFGPGTRLTVT.

The chain links TRBV19 to TRBJ1-2; D is perhaps TRBD1 (6 bases). Trimming cost V 3 bases and J 4 bases, with 15 bases left between them. This CDR3 comprises 15 residues. Germline loops: CDR1 LNHDA, CDR2 SQIVND (reference sequence). CDR3 region: CASSIYGGDVYGYTF. The CDR3 coding sequence is TGTGCCAGTAGTATTTATGGGGGCGACGTCTATGGCTACACCTTC.

This chain uses TRBV2 with TRBJ1-2, with 10 bases fitting TRBD1. CDR1 SNHLY and CDR2 FYNNEI come from the germline V gene. The length of the CDR3 is 15 residues. V was clipped by 2 bases and J by 4 bases; unmatched bases: 4. The CDR3 DNA sequence: TGTGCCAGCAGTGAATGGGACAGGGGCGGCTATGGCTACACCTTC. The encoded protein is CASSEWDRGGYGYTF.

The rearrangement joins TRBV11-2 to TRBJ2-2; possibly TRBD2 for D (6 bases). Trimming pared 5 bases from V and 2 bases from J, leaving 12 bases between. Germline-derived CDR1 and CDR2 are SGHAT and FQNNGV. The CDR3 length is 15 residues. The CDR3 is CASSRSGDNTGELFF. DNA of the CDR3: TGTGCCAGCAGCCGTAGCGGAGACAACACCGGGGAGCTGTTTTTT.

This clone was observed once. The chain employs TRBV7-2 and TRBJ1-2; D unclear. The CDR3 is 15 residues long. The germline gives CDR1 SGHTA, CDR2 FQGNSA. V was cut by 0 bases and J by 5 bases, with 13 bases left in between. The CDR3 loop reads CASSLARSSPYGYTF. In DNA form, the CDR3 reads TGTGCCAGCAGCTTAGCGCGGAGTTCCCCGTATGGCTACACCTTC.

The chain combines TRBV12-5 with TRBJ2-3, with 9 bases aligning to TRBD1. The CDR3 has 16 residues. CDR1 LGHNT and CDR2 FRNRAP come from the germline V gene. V trimming: 1 base; J trimming: 2 bases; junction bases outside the gene matches: 4. DNA of the CDR3: TGTGCTAGTGGTTTGGGGGGACAGGGAGACACAGATACGCAGTATTTT. Translating gives CASGLGGQGDTDTQYF. Supplemented by reference TRBV12-5 and TRBJ2-3, the full variable domain reads DARVTQTPRHKVTEMGQEVTMRCQPILGHNTVFWYRQTMMQGLELLAYFRNRAPLDDSGMPKDRFSAEMPDATLATLKIQPSEPRDSAVYFCASGLGGQGDTDTQYFGPGTRLTVL.

CDR3 DNA: TGTGCCAGTAGTGGCAGGGGAAACACTGAAGCTTTCTTT. It specifies CASSGRGNTEAFF. The chain joins TRBV19 to TRBJ1-1; tentative D call: TRBD1 (6 bases). Germline CDR1 and CDR2: LNHDA and SQIVND (reference sequence). The V gene lost 5 bases and the J gene lost 2 bases, with 9 bases spanning the gap. This CDR3 has 13 residues.

The chain joins TRBV7-9 to TRBJ2-1, with 7 bases matching TRBD2. V lost 1 base and J lost 6; bases outside the gene matches: 6. This CDR3 has 15 residues. Per the germline V gene, CDR1 is SEHNR and CDR2 is FQNEAQ (reference sequence). Here the CDR3 reads CASSLGWEGGNEQFF. The CDR3 bases are TGTGCCAGCAGCTTAGGTTGGGAGGGAGGCAATGAGCAGTTCTTC.

This clone occurred once. This chain joins TRBV27 and TRBJ2-1; 16 nucleotides line up with TRBD2. Per the germline V gene, CDR1 is MNHEY and CDR2 is SMNVEV (reference sequence). The CDR3 has 17 amino acids. With V trimmed by 7 bases and J by 8 bases, 11 bases remained unmatched. The CDR3: CASTDIGGLAGGDEQFF. CDR3 bases: TGTGCCAGCACCGACATCGGGGGACTAGCGGGAGGGGATGAGCAGTTCTTC.

The CDR3 is CAIRTGTGGSGEQYF. In DNA, the CDR3 is TGTGCCATCAGAACCGGGACAGGGGGTTCGGGCGAGCAGTACTTC. This sequence joins TRBV10-3 and TRBJ2-7; 11 nucleotides align to TRBD1. Germline values: CDR1 ENHRY, CDR2 SYGVKD. The CDR3 has 15 amino acids. V was pared by 6 bases and J by 6 bases, with 10 bases of the junction left unmatched.

The gene calls are TRBV11-2 and TRBJ2-7; TRBD1 matches at 9 bases. The CDR3 sequence is 15 residues long. After removal of 5 bases from V and 2 bases from J, the junction contained 7 bases not matched to a gene. From germline, CDR1 is SGHAT and CDR2 FQNNGV. This CDR3 reads CASSAEGQGTYEQYF. In DNA form, the CDR3 reads TGTGCCAGCAGCGCTGAGGGACAGGGAACCTACGAGCAGTACTTC.

CDR3: CASSPRPGFDSNQPQHF. The CDR3 bases are TGTGCCAGCAGTCCCCGCCCGGGATTCGATAGCAATCAGCCCCAGCATTTT. The genes are TRBV28 and TRBJ1-5, with unresolved D. Trimming left V 5 bases short and J 0 bases short, with 17 bases between. Germline lookup yields CDR1 MDHEN and CDR2 SYDVKM. The CDR3 extends over 17 amino acids.

V gene TRBV19 combines with J gene TRBJ2-1, with 8 bases that match TRBD2. V gave up 7 bases and J gave up 2 bases; unmatched junction bases: 7. Germline V gene lookup returns CDR1 LNHDA and CDR2 SQIVND (reference sequence). The CDR3 loop spans 15 amino acids. The CDR3 DNA reads TGTGCCAGTAACAAGGGACTAGTCCCCTACAATGAGCAGTTCTTC. It translates to CASNKGLVPYNEQFF.

The rearrangement uses TRBV3-1 (or the pseudogene TRBV3-2) and TRBJ2-7; D is possibly TRBD2 (5 bases). The ends were cut back, 0 bases at V and 3 bases at J, with 15 bases in the middle. Germline V gives CDR1 LGHDT, CDR2 YNNKEL (reference sequence). The CDR3 consists of 16 residues. The CDR3 coding sequence is TGTGCCAGCAGCCAAGAAGCGGCAGCAGAAAACTACGAGCAGTACTTC. Its protein is CASSQEAAAENYEQYF.

The rearrangement joins TRBV29-1 to TRBJ2-1; D is uncertain. This CDR3 comprises 13 residues. Trimming pared 8 bases from V and 2 bases from J, leaving 13 bases between. The germline CDR1 and CDR2 sequences are SQVTM and ANQGSEA. The CDR3 region is CSSHLIAYNEQFF. CDR3 bases: TGCAGCTCCCACTTAATTGCCTACAATGAGCAGTTCTTC.